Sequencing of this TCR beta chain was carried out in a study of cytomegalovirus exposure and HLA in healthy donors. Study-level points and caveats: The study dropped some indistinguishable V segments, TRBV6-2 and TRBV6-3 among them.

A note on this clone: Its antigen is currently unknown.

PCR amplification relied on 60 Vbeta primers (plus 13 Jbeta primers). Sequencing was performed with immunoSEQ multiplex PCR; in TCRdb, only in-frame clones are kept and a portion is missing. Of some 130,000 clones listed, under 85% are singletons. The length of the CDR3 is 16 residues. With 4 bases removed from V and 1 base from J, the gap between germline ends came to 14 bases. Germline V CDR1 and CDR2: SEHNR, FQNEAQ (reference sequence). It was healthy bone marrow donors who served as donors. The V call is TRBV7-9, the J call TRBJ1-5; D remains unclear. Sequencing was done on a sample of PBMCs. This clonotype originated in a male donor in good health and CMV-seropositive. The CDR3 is CASSSHGGVSNQPQHF. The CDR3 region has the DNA TGTGCCAGCAGCTCCCATGGCGGGGTCAGCAATCAGCCCCAGCATTTT.